The 25 T cell receptor beta chains in this list originate from one sample, sequenced in a study of blood T cells in healthy people across ages. A sample-barcoded 5' primer and a J-beta primer mix were used in a second PCR of about 6 to 11 cycles. TCRdb processed the 5' RACE reads anew with MiXCR; each CDR3 protein has one entry. The data contain roughly 1.6 million distinct CDR3 sequences, about 31% of them singletons. Source material: blood. Receptors were obtained from a woman aged 25-40 years in good health.

This clonotype was observed many times. CDR3 sequence (DNA): TGCGCCAGCAGCTTGTTGGGACCCACGGACGAGCAGTACTTC. Its protein is CASSLLGPTDEQYF. This rearrangement joins TRBV5-1 to TRBJ2-7, with D perhaps assigned TRBD1 or TRBD2 (5 bases each). Germline V gene sequence: CDR1 SGHRS, CDR2 YFSETQ. The CDR3 length is 14 residues. V lost 1 base to trimming and J lost 5 bases, with 13 bases between them.

The J gene is TRBJ2-3, the V gene TRBV10-3; 8 bases match TRBD2. With 5 bases clipped from V and 2 bases from J, the junction kept 6 bases outside the gene matches. The CDR3 is 15 amino acids. CDR1 and CDR2 (germline): ENHRY, SYGVKD. For the CDR3, the DNA is TGTGCCATCAGTAAATCGGGGGGGCTCACAGATACGCAGTATTTT. Amino acid sequence: CAISKSGGLTDTQYF.

The V gene is TRBV5-6, the J gene TRBJ1-1; possible D gene TRBD1, 5 bases. From germline, CDR1 is SGHDT and CDR2 YYEEEE. Trimming stripped 0 bases from V and 1 base from J, with 10 bases between. The CDR3 is made up of 15 amino acids. Here the CDR3 reads CASSLGRTPNTEAFF. In DNA form, the CDR3 reads TGTGCCAGCAGCTTGGGACGGACACCGAACACTGAAGCTTTCTTT.

There are many counts of this clonotype. The V gene is TRBV7-9, the J gene TRBJ2-7; D possibly corresponds to TRBD1 (5 bases). CDR1 and CDR2 (germline): SEHNR, FQNEAQ (reference sequence). V was shortened by 7 bases and J by 4 bases, with 14 bases between the two germline ends. CDR3 length equals 13 residues. The CDR3 DNA follows: TGTGCCAGCACTCCAGGGCCCGTTTACGAGCAGTACTTC. Its translation is CASTPGPVYEQYF.

V is TRBV5-6 and J is TRBJ1-1; D unresolved. V shed 2 bases and J shed 3 bases, with 8 bases lying between them. This CDR3 region has 13 residues. The germline gives CDR1 SGHDT, CDR2 YYEEEE. The CDR3 reads CASSFTVYTEAFF. The CDR3 bases are TGTGCCAGCAGCTTTACAGTTTACACTGAAGCTTTCTTT. The full variable domain, rest sourced from reference TRBV5-6 and TRBJ1-1, is DAGVTQSPTHLIKTRGQQVTLRCSPKSGHDTVSWYQQALGQGPQFIFQYYEEEERQRGNFPDRFSGHQFPNYSSELNVNALLLGDSALYLCASSFTVYTEAFFGQGTRLTVV.

The chain is built from TRBV18 and TRBJ2-5; no definite D call. Trimming cost V 3 bases and J 4 bases, with 9 bases left between them. The germline CDR1 and CDR2 sequences are KGHSH and LQKENI. This CDR3 is 13 amino acids long. The CDR3 region is CASSPEVRETQYF. CDR3 sequence (DNA): TGTGCCAGCTCACCTGAGGTGAGAGAGACCCAGTACTTC.

In its sample, this clonotype was seen a few times. The chain recombines TRBV7-3 with TRBJ2-1; the match to TRBD2 covers 12 bases. The length of the CDR3 is 17 residues. The V gene end was trimmed by 3 bases and the J gene end by 6 bases; junction bases not matched to a gene: 9. Germline CDR1 reads SGHTA; CDR2 reads FQGTGA. CDR3 DNA: TGTGCCAGCAGCTTGGGGGCTAGCGGGAGGGCCGGCAATGAGCAGTTCTTC. It encodes CASSLGASGRAGNEQFF.

V and J are TRBV6-2 or TRBV6-3 and TRBJ2-3; TRBD1 is a possible D gene (7 bases). With 8 bases removed from V and 1 base from J, the gap between germline ends came to 22 bases. Germline V lookup: CDR1 MNHEY, CDR2 SVGEGT. There are 17 residues in the CDR3. Here the CDR3 reads CASVPRQGEAGTDTQYF. The CDR3 DNA is TGTGCCAGCGTCCCACGGCAGGGGGAGGCAGGCACAGATACGCAGTATTTT.

This clonotype showed up just a few times. V and J are TRBV5-1 and TRBJ2-2; 11 nucleotides agree with TRBD2. The CDR3 runs to 16 residues. Per germline, CDR1 SGHRS and CDR2 YFSETQ. J was trimmed by 3 bases and V by 2 bases; bases with no gene match: 3. DNA of the CDR3: TGCGCCAGCAGCTTCACTAGCGGGGGATACACCGGGGAGCTGTTTTTT. This gives the protein CASSFTSGGYTGELFF.

This clonotype was detected a few times. Here the CDR3 DNA reads TGTGCCAGCAGCCACCGATTCACAGATACGCAGTATTTT. It encodes CASSHRFTDTQYF. The rearrangement uses TRBV3-1 and TRBJ2-3; D not certain. Trimming stripped 3 bases from V and 2 bases from J, with 6 bases between. This CDR3 is built from 13 residues. In germline, CDR1 is LGHDT, CDR2 YNNKEL (reference sequence).

The table lists this clonotype with many counts. This rearrangement joins TRBV3-1 to TRBJ2-7, with 9 bases matching TRBD1. The CDR3 contains 12 residues. Germline-derived CDR1 and CDR2 are LGHDT and YNNKEL (reference sequence). The ends lost 2 bases at V and 12 bases at J; junction bases unmatched: 5. The CDR3 reads CASSQRWDRVYF. The CDR3 DNA reads as TGTGCCAGCAGCCAACGGTGGGACAGGGTGTACTTC.

The V gene is TRBV20-1, the J gene TRBJ2-4; possible D gene TRBD2, 5 bases. From germline, CDR1 is DFQATT and CDR2 SNEGSKA (reference sequence). The length of the CDR3 is 12 residues. V lost 5 bases, J lost 9 bases, and 14 bases lay in between. The CDR3 sequence is CSALSGGGIQYF. CDR3 nucleotides: TGCAGTGCTTTATCCGGAGGCGGCATTCAGTACTTC.

The chain couples TRBV12-3 or TRBV12-4 to TRBJ1-2; D not certain. The CDR3 is 17 amino acids. V was trimmed by 3 bases and J by 8 bases, leaving 25 bases between them. The CDR3 DNA follows: TGTGCCAGCAGTTTGATGTTGGATCCGGATTTCCTCGGGGGCTACACCTTC. Amino acid sequence: CASSLMLDPDFLGGYTF.

The chain carries TRBV7-3 and TRBJ1-1; D remains unclear. Trimming pared 0 bases from V and 1 base from J, leaving 9 bases between. The CDR3 spans 15 residues. Germline CDR1 SGHTA, CDR2 FQGTGA. The CDR3 sequence: CASSLTRAPNTEAFF. CDR3 sequence (DNA): TGTGCCAGCAGCTTAACCCGGGCACCGAACACTGAAGCTTTCTTT.

This CDR3 reads CASSLGPINYGYTF. DNA for the CDR3: TGTGCCAGCAGCTTAGGGCCTATTAACTATGGCTACACCTTC. This chain links TRBV7-2 with TRBJ1-2; unclear D gene. V lost 1 base, J lost 1 base, and 7 bases lay in between. The CDR3 is made up of 14 amino acids. Germline CDR1 reads SGHTA; CDR2 reads FQGNSA.

The chain couples TRBV20-1 to TRBJ2-1, with a possible D match to TRBD2 (5 bases). Germline loops: CDR1 DFQATT, CDR2 SNEGSKA (reference sequence). The V gene lost 4 bases and the J gene lost 9 bases, with 10 bases spanning the gap. CDR3 length equals 11 residues. CDR3 in DNA: TGCAGTGCTATGGGGAGCGGTGAGCAGTTCTTC. Translating gives CSAMGSGEQFF.

The rearrangement links TRBV6-5 to TRBJ2-1, with TRBD2 as a possible D gene (5 bases). Looked up from germline, CDR1 is MNHEY and CDR2 is SVGAGI. This CDR3 spans 15 amino acids. Trimming removed 5 bases at V and 8 bases at J, with 19 bases between. The CDR3 is CASSQGSNFVYEQFF. The CDR3 bases are TGTGCCAGCAGTCAAGGGAGTAATTTCGTCTATGAGCAGTTCTTC.

The chain has TRBV12-3 or TRBV12-4 and TRBJ2-2; D is unresolved. Trimming cost V 5 bases and J 4 bases, with 8 bases left between them. The CDR3 is made up of 13 amino acids. The CDR3 DNA sequence: TGTGCCAGCAGTCCCGTTCCCACCGGGGAGCTGTTTTTT. Amino acid sequence: CASSPVPTGELFF.

This clonotype came up a few times. CDR3 residues: CASSGGPANTGELFF. In DNA form, the CDR3 reads TGTGCCAGCAGTGGGGGACCCGCGAACACCGGGGAGCTGTTTTTT. The rearrangement uses TRBV25-1 and TRBJ2-2; D may be TRBD1 or TRBD2 (5 bases each). Germline V CDR1 and CDR2: MGHDK, SYGVNS. V was shortened by 4 bases and J by 0 bases, with 9 bases between the two germline ends. The CDR3 extends over 15 amino acids.

This clonotype was observed once. This chain connects TRBV29-1 to TRBJ1-2, with 8 bases that match TRBD1. The CDR3 sequence is 14 residues long. The V and J ends lost 4 bases and 3 bases, in that order; junction bases with no gene match: 7. The germline gives CDR1 SQVTM, CDR2 ANQGSEA. The CDR3 nucleotides are TGCAGCGTTGTCCAGGGGGCTGGAGACTATGGCTACACCTTC. Amino acids: CSVVQGAGDYGYTF.

There are many counts of this clonotype. J is TRBJ1-2 and V is TRBV29-1; 7 nucleotides match TRBD1. The CDR3 runs 13 residues. Germline CDR1 and CDR2: SQVTM and ANQGSEA. The V segment lost 2 bases and the J segment 3 bases; nucleotides outside the gene matches: 3. CDR3 nucleotides: TGCAGCGTTGAAAGACAGGGAGACTATGGCTACACCTTC. Amino acids: CSVERQGDYGYTF.

This clonotype was counted only a few times. The V gene is TRBV7-2, the J gene TRBJ1-4; D uncertain. Germline V gene lookup returns CDR1 SGHTA and CDR2 FQGNSA. V gave up 3 bases and J gave up 8 bases, with 10 bases separating them. CDR3 length: 13 residues. The CDR3 spells CASSFTIKEKLFF. The CDR3 region has the DNA TGTGCCAGCAGCTTCACGATAAAGGAAAAACTGTTTTTT.

A remark on this clonotype: At one boundary the junction diverges from the germline segment, which might be a read error. This chain joins TRBV2 and TRBJ1-2; no firm D call. The CDR3 is 14 residues long. Germline V gives CDR1 SNHLY, CDR2 FYNNEI. The CDR3 sequence is CASSDEGGCYGYIF. Written as DNA, the CDR3 is TGTGCCAGCAGTGATGAGGGAGGCTGCTATGGCTACATCTTC.

This clonotype was detected a few times. V and J are TRBV11-2 and TRBJ2-1; 8 bases map to TRBD1. The CDR3 covers 15 residues. V shed 2 bases, J shed 7 bases, and the junction held 7 bases outside the gene matches. CDR1 is SGHAT, CDR2 FQNNGV, per germline. CDR3 in amino acids: CASSLMGQEGNEQFF. CDR3 DNA: TGTGCCAGCAGCTTAATGGGACAGGAGGGGAATGAGCAGTTCTTC.

The table lists this clonotype with a few counts. This chain connects TRBV6-6 to TRBJ1-1, with D possibly being TRBD1 (5 bases). This CDR3 has 15 residues. Germline-derived CDR1 and CDR2 are MNHNY and SVGAGI (reference sequence). V shed 2 bases and J shed 5 bases, with 15 bases lying between them. CDR3 nucleotides: TGTGCCAGCAGTTACGAGTCCGGGGCTGGAACTGAAGCTTTCTTT. As protein: CASSYESGAGTEAFF.